The TCR beta chain described here comes from a study of blood T cell repertoires in COVID-19. Study at large: Collection of acute and convalescent COVID-19 samples took place in the United States, Italy and Spain. PBMCs, B-cell-depleted T cells, or T cells provided the cDNA or gDNA that made up the material.

Under the authors' procedure: Using reference gene primer amplification, nucleated cell counts were estimated. The method was immunoSEQ multiplex PCR; TCRdb's version includes in-frame clones alone and lacks a portion of them. Clonal size and the V and J genes are those of that table, whereas D and trimming came from the DNA. This sample carries about 90,000 clones, 80% to 85% of them seen once, and the ten largest clones take under 35%. CDR3 length equals 16 residues. Germline CDR1 WNHNN, CDR2 SYGVQD (reference sequence). The V gene end was trimmed by 10 bases and the J gene end by 1 base; junction bases not matched to a gene: 15.

This chain uses TRBV10-1 with TRBJ2-5, with 7 bases that match TRBD2. The specimen was peripheral blood. The sequence came from a woman of 80 years or more with active or convalescent COVID-19. CDR3: CATPPEGRGSQETQYF. DNA for the CDR3: TGCGCCACCCCTCCGGAAGGGAGGGGTTCCCAAGAGACCCAGTACTTC.